The clone carrying this T cell receptor (beta chain) was recorded only once. This entry belongs to a study of blood T cell repertoires in COVID-19. About the study: T cells, B-cell-depleted T cells, or PBMCs supplied cDNA or gDNA.

The CDR3 has 13 residues. Between the trimmed V and J ends, which lost 4 bases and 7 bases, there was a span of 14 bases. In germline, CDR1 is SGHDT, CDR2 YYEEEE. Seattle patients were enrolled during active infection and followed longitudinally. The method was immunoSEQ multiplex PCR; TCRdb's version includes in-frame clones alone and lacks a portion of them. The table records about 360,000 clones, around nine tenths of them present only once. The J gene is TRBJ2-5, the V gene TRBV5-6; the D gene is possibly TRBD2 (5 bases). The receptor was isolated from an older woman with COVID-19, enrolled during active disease. Sequencing was done on a sample of peripheral blood. In DNA, the CDR3 is TGTGCCAGCAGCAATGAGGACTGGGCGACCCAGTACTTC. This gives the protein CASSNEDWATQYF.